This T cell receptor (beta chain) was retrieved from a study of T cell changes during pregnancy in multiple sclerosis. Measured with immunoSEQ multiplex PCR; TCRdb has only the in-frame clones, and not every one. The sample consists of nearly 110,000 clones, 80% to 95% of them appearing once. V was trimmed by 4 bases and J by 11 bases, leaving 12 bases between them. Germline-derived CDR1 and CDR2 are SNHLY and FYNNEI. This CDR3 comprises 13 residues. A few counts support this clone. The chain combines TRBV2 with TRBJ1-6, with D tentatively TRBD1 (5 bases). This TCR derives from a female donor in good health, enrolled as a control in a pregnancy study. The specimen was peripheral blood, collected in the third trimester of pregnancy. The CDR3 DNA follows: TGTGCCAGCAGTGCCTGGGGGGACCCACCCCTCCACTTT. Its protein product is CASSAWGDPPLHF.